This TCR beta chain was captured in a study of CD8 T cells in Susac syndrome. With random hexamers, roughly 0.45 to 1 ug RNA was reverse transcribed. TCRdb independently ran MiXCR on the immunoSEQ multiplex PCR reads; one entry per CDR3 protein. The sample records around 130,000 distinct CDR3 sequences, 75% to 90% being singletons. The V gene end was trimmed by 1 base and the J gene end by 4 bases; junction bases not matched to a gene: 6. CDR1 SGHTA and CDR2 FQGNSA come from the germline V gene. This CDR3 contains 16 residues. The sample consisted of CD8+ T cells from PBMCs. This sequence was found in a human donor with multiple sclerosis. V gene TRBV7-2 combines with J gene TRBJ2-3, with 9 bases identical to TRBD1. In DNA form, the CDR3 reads TGTGCCAGCAGCTTAGAATGGACAGGGGACGCAGATACGCAGTATTTT. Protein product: CASSLEWTGDADTQYF.